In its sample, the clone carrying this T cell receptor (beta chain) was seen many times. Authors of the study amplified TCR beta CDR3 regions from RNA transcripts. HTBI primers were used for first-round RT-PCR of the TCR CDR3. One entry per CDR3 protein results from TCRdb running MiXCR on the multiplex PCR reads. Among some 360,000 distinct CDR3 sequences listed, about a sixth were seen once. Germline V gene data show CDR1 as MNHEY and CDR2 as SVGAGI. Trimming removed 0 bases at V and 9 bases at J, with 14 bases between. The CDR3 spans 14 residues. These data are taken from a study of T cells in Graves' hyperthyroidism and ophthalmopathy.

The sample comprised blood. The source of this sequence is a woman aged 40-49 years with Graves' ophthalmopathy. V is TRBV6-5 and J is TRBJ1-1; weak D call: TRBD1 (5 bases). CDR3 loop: CASSYSLLSGKAFF. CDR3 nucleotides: TGTGCCAGCAGTTACTCCCTTCTTTCAGGGAAAGCTTTCTTT.